One and the same sample provided the 19 T cell receptor beta chains below, sequenced in a study of shared clonotypes between healthy human individuals. The method was immunoSEQ multiplex PCR; TCRdb's version includes in-frame clones alone and lacks a portion of them. The sample lists hundreds of thousands of clones, 73% occurring once. The sample consisted of memory CD4+ T cells sorted from blood. Subset in this sample: CD45RA-negative fraction. Receptors originate from a woman in her 30s in good health.

This clone was recorded a few times. The rearrangement uses TRBV5-1 and TRBJ2-1; 12 bases agree with TRBD1. The J segment lost 9 bases and the V segment lost 3 bases, leaving 13 bases of the junction unmatched. Per germline, CDR1 SGHRS and CDR2 YFSETQ. This CDR3 is built from 17 residues. CDR3 sequence (DNA): TGCGCCAGCAGCTCGATTGCACCGGGACAGGGGGCGGGTGAGCAGTTCTTC. Protein product: CASSSIAPGQGAGEQFF.

V is TRBV7-6 and J is TRBJ2-3; 12 positions match TRBD2. J gave up 6 bases and V 4 bases, and 5 bases lay outside the gene matches. Germline values: CDR1 SGHVS, CDR2 FNYEAQ. This CDR3 has 15 amino acids. Here the CDR3 reads CASSSWTSGTDTQYF. The CDR3 bases are TGTGCCAGCAGCTCATGGACTAGCGGGACTGATACGCAGTATTTT.

This chain joins TRBV5-1 and TRBJ2-7; 9 bases line up with TRBD1. The CDR3 loop spans 12 amino acids. Germline lookup yields CDR1 SGHRS and CDR2 YFSETQ. V gave up 4 bases and J gave up 6 bases; unmatched junction bases: 2. The CDR3 DNA is TGCGCCAGCAGCATGGACAGGGGCGAGCAGTACTTC. Residues: CASSMDRGEQYF.

V gene TRBV6-6 combines with J gene TRBJ2-1, with D possibly being TRBD2 (6 bases). CDR1 MNHNY and CDR2 SVGAGI come from the germline V gene (reference sequence). The CDR3 is 16 amino acids. V dropped 0 bases and J dropped 2 bases, with 11 bases sitting between them. CDR3 protein: CASSYSVGLTYNEQFF. The CDR3 DNA reads as TGTGCCAGCAGTTACTCGGTAGGACTAACCTACAATGAGCAGTTCTTC.

The chain links TRBV2 to TRBJ2-1; D gene unclear. CDR3 size: 15 residues. V was shortened by 8 bases and J by 4 bases, with 18 bases between the two germline ends. Germline assignment: CDR1 SNHLY and CDR2 FYNNEI. CDR3 DNA: TGTGCCAGCTTGGATCCGCCGAGTGTTTACAATGAGCAGTTCTTC. Translating gives CASLDPPSVYNEQFF.

This clone showed up just once. The chain employs TRBV28 and TRBJ2-7; a weak D match, TRBD2 (5 bases). The CDR3 extends over 15 amino acids. V was clipped by 5 bases and J by 0 bases, with 14 bases between them. Germline loops: CDR1 MDHEN, CDR2 SYDVKM. CDR3 loop: CASSHKRRSSYEQYF. The CDR3 DNA follows: TGTGCCAGCAGTCATAAGCGGAGGAGCTCCTACGAGCAGTACTTC.

The V gene is TRBV2, the J gene TRBJ1-1; D uncertain. V was cut by 10 bases and J by 0 bases, with 12 bases left in between. The CDR3 is made up of 13 amino acids. The germline CDR1 and CDR2 sequences are SNHLY and FYNNEI. DNA for the CDR3: TGTGCCACGTACGGGGATTTGAACACTGAAGCTTTCTTT. This encodes CATYGDLNTEAFF.

The rearrangement uses TRBV13 and TRBJ2-5, with unresolved D. The germline CDR1 and CDR2 sequences are PRHDT and FYEKMQ (reference sequence). V dropped 2 bases and J dropped 0 bases, with 4 bases sitting between them. This CDR3 has 13 residues. The CDR3 loop reads CASSLRYQETQYF. The CDR3 coding sequence is TGTGCCAGCAGCTTAAGGTACCAAGAGACCCAGTACTTC.

This chain links TRBV7-2 with TRBJ2-3; the match to TRBD1 covers 9 bases. Germline V CDR1 and CDR2: SGHTA, FQGNSA. The CDR3 extends over 15 amino acids. The V and J ends lost 5 bases and 7 bases, in that order; junction bases with no gene match: 10. CDR3 sequence (DNA): TGTGCCAGCAGCCCTACCGGGACAGGGAGATATACGCAGTATTTT. Translated: CASSPTGTGRYTQYF.

There are a few counts of this clone. The V call is TRBV25-1, the J call TRBJ2-3; the D gene is possibly TRBD2 (7 bases). The CDR3 length is 16 residues. The germline V and J ends were trimmed by 5 bases and 8 bases, with 23 bases remaining between them. Germline V lookup: CDR1 MGHDK, CDR2 SYGVNS. DNA of the CDR3: TGTGCCAGCAGTCTCCTCCGGGGGGCGGGTGCGTCTACGCAGTATTTT. It translates to CASSLLRGAGASTQYF. Complete variable domain (other parts from reference TRBV25-1 and TRBJ2-3): EADIYQTPRYLVIGTGKKITLECSQTMGHDKMYWYQQDPGMELHLIHYSYGVNSTEKGDLSSESTVSRIRTEHFPLTLESARPSHTSQYLCASSLLRGAGASTQYFGPGTRLTVL.

The chain combines TRBV6-5 with TRBJ2-2, with TRBD1 matching 9 bases. Trimming took 4 bases from V and 5 from J; bases not matched to a gene: 5. Germline V lookup: CDR1 MNHEY, CDR2 SVGAGI. The CDR3 is made up of 15 amino acids. The CDR3 protein is CASSSGQGRTGELFF. The CDR3 DNA is TGTGCCAGCAGTTCCGGACAGGGGAGGACCGGGGAGCTGTTTTTT.

The chain has TRBV11-1 and TRBJ2-1; 8 bases are shared with TRBD2. The V gene end was trimmed by 5 bases and the J gene end by 6 bases; junction bases not matched to a gene: 12. CDR1 is SGHAT and CDR2 is FQDESV in the germline V gene (reference sequence). The CDR3 has 16 amino acids. The CDR3 sequence: CASSPHIQRETNEQFF. The CDR3 coding sequence is TGTGCCAGCAGCCCCCATATACAGCGGGAGACCAATGAGCAGTTCTTC.

In its sample, this clone was seen once. This may stem from a read error, because a much larger clone lies one nucleotide away. Here the CDR3 DNA reads TGTGCCAGCAGTTACCAGGGGAACACTGAAGCTTTCTTT. Its protein is CASSYQGNTEAFF. V gene TRBV6-5 combines with J gene TRBJ1-1, with D possibly TRBD1 on 5 matching bases. The CDR3 runs 13 residues. CDR1 and CDR2 from the germline V gene are MNHEY and SVGAGI. Trimming took 2 bases from V and 1 from J, leaving 5 bases between them.

The rearrangement joins TRBV7-2 to TRBJ2-3; D ambiguous. Germline V CDR1 and CDR2: SGHTA, FQGNSA. The V and J ends lost 0 bases and 4 bases respectively, with 2 bases between them. There are 12 residues in the CDR3. The CDR3: CASSLAPDTQYF. CDR3 in DNA: TGTGCCAGCAGCTTAGCACCAGATACGCAGTATTTT.

On this clone itself: The sample carries other DNA sequences with the same CDR3. This rearrangement joins TRBV28 to TRBJ2-7, with D unresolved. This CDR3 has 12 residues. Germline-derived CDR1 and CDR2 are MDHEN and SYDVKM. V lost 6 bases and J 3 bases, leaving 9 bases between the germline ends. The CDR3 is CASSRLFYEQYF. The CDR3 coding sequence is TGTGCCAGCAGCCGGCTATTCTACGAGCAGTACTTC.

The chain's CDR3 is CASSLGRGNTEAFF. For the CDR3, the DNA is TGTGCCAGCAGCTTAGGACGGGGGAACACTGAAGCTTTCTTT. V is TRBV11-2 and J is TRBJ1-1; D is ambiguous. CDR3 length equals 14 residues. Per germline, CDR1 SGHAT and CDR2 FQNNGV. V gave up 1 base and J gave up 1 base, with 7 bases separating them.

CDR3 DNA: TGTGCCAGCAGTAGACTAGCGACTGGGGCCAACGTCCTGACTTTC. Translation: CASSRLATGANVLTF. The chain uses TRBV2 and TRBJ2-6, with TRBD2 matching over 8 bases. Germline CDR1 reads SNHLY; CDR2 reads FYNNEI. The CDR3 loop spans 15 amino acids. V shed 5 bases and J 2 bases; nucleotides not matched to a gene: 2.

This clone was seen a few times. V gene TRBV6-5 combines with J gene TRBJ1-6; no reliable D call. Per germline, CDR1 MNHEY and CDR2 SVGAGI. The V end lost 2 bases, the J end lost 5 bases, and 13 bases lay between the germline ends. This CDR3 contains 16 residues. CDR3 in amino acids: CASSYGFGRNNSPLHF. CDR3 DNA sequence: TGTGCCAGCAGTTACGGTTTCGGACGGAATAATTCACCCCTCCACTTT.

The CDR3 spells CASSSRVAAGNTIYF. The CDR3 DNA reads as TGTGCCAGCAGTTCCCGGGTCGCTGCTGGAAACACCATATATTTT. This sequence joins TRBV5-5 and TRBJ1-3; D is unresolved. Germline V gene sequence: CDR1 SGHKS, CDR2 YYEKEE (reference sequence). The CDR3 spans 15 residues. Trimming stripped 5 bases from V and 2 bases from J, with 14 bases between.